Presented here are 9 T cell receptor beta chains from one specimen sequenced in a study of T cell clones after liver transplantation. Sequencing was performed with immunoSEQ multiplex PCR; in TCRdb, only in-frame clones are kept and a portion is missing. In the table there are around 51,000 clones, less than 90% of which are singletons. The specimen was CD8+ T cells from blood, collected 12 months after liver transplant. All receptors derive from a human patient who received a liver transplant. The graft donor may have given rise to some T cells.

The J gene is TRBJ2-7, the V gene TRBV4-1; D gene ambiguous. Trimming removed 0 bases from V and 2 bases from J, with 5 bases in between. Looked up from germline, CDR1 is MGHRA and CDR2 is YSYEKL. This CDR3 region has 13 residues. CDR3 in DNA: TGCGCCAGCAGCCAAGATTTAGCCTACGAGCAGTACTTC. This translates into CASSQDLAYEQYF.

The V call is TRBV4-1, the J call TRBJ1-1; D unclear. CDR3 length: 13 amino acids. Germline CDR1 is MGHRA and CDR2 is YSYEKL. Trimming cost V 1 base and J 0 bases, with 3 bases left between them. This CDR3 is CASSQGMNTEAFF. The CDR3, as DNA: TGCGCCAGCAGCCAAGGGATGAACACTGAAGCTTTCTTT.

This rearrangement joins TRBV5-8 to TRBJ1-1, with D hard to call. Germline V gene data show CDR1 as SGHTS and CDR2 as YDEGEE. This CDR3 region has 15 residues. Trimming took off 0 bases at V and 0 bases at J, with 9 bases between the two ends. This CDR3 is CASSLARNLNTEAFF. In DNA, the CDR3 is TGTGCCAGCAGCTTGGCCAGGAACTTGAACACTGAAGCTTTCTTT.

This chain uses TRBV25-1 with TRBJ2-7, with TRBD2 as a possible D gene (5 bases). The CDR3 is 15 residues long. The germline V gene encodes CDR1 MGHDK and CDR2 SYGVNS. V lost 6 bases and J 2 bases, leaving 17 bases between the germline ends. In DNA form, the CDR3 reads TGTGCCAGCAGCGAGGGCGAGATCCCTACCTACGAGCAGTACTTC. This sequence encodes CASSEGEIPTYEQYF.

The V gene is TRBV11-2, the J gene TRBJ1-2, with 9 bases fitting TRBD1. The J segment lost 0 bases and the V segment lost 1 base, leaving 0 bases of the junction unmatched. The CDR3 has 15 amino acids. The germline gives CDR1 SGHAT, CDR2 FQNNGV. CDR3 sequence: CASSLGTGANYGYTF. The CDR3 DNA follows: TGTGCCAGCAGCTTAGGGACAGGGGCTAACTATGGCTACACCTTC.

This clone was seen a few times. Its ends do not fully match the called genes, so a read error is possible. The V and J genes are TRBV7-8 and TRBJ2-7, with D tentatively TRBD1 or TRBD2 (6 bases each). This CDR3 is built from 12 residues. Germline V lookup: CDR1 SGHVS, CDR2 FQNEAQ. CDR3 region: CASSLGPLAGDF. The CDR3 coding sequence is TGTGCCAGCAGCTTAGGTCCACTAGCAGGGGATTTC. Full variable domain (rest looked up from reference TRBV7-8 and TRBJ2-7): GAGVSQSPRYKVAKRGQDVALRCDPISGHVSLFWYQQALGQGPEFLTYFQNEAQLDKSGLPSDRFFAERPEGSVSTLKIQRTQQEDSAVYLCASSLGPLAGDFGPGTRLTVT.

The V gene is TRBV4-2, the J gene TRBJ2-2, with TRBD2 matching 7 bases. V dropped 4 bases and J dropped 6; count of bases not matched to a gene: 8. CDR3 length equals 15 residues. Germline V lookup: CDR1 LGHNA, CDR2 YNFKEQ. CDR3 loop: CASSPWRERAGELFF. The CDR3 coding sequence is TGTGCCAGCAGCCCTTGGCGGGAGAGGGCCGGGGAGCTGTTTTTT.

This chain connects TRBV27 to TRBJ2-7, with TRBD2 identical over 8 bases. This CDR3 spans 14 amino acids. Germline CDR1 and CDR2: MNHEY and SMNVEV (reference sequence). V was clipped by 3 bases and J by 3 bases; unmatched bases: 4. The CDR3 protein is CASSLSGGDYEQYF. The CDR3 DNA follows: TGTGCCAGCAGTTTGTCGGGGGGGGACTACGAGCAGTACTTC.

The chain combines TRBV19 with TRBJ1-1; D gene unclear. The CDR3 is 14 residues long. V shed 5 bases and J shed 0 bases, with 10 bases lying between them. From germline, CDR1 is LNHDA and CDR2 SQIVND (reference sequence). Here the CDR3 reads CASSPTLMNTEAFF. CDR3 DNA: TGTGCCAGTAGTCCGACACTTATGAACACTGAAGCTTTCTTT. The full variable domain, rest sourced from reference TRBV19 and TRBJ1-1, is DGGITQSPKYLFRKEGQNVTLSCEQNLNHDAMYWYRQDPGQGLRLIYYSQIVNDFQKGDIAEGYSVSREKKESFPLTVTSAQKNPTAFYLCASSPTLMNTEAFFGQGTRLTVV.